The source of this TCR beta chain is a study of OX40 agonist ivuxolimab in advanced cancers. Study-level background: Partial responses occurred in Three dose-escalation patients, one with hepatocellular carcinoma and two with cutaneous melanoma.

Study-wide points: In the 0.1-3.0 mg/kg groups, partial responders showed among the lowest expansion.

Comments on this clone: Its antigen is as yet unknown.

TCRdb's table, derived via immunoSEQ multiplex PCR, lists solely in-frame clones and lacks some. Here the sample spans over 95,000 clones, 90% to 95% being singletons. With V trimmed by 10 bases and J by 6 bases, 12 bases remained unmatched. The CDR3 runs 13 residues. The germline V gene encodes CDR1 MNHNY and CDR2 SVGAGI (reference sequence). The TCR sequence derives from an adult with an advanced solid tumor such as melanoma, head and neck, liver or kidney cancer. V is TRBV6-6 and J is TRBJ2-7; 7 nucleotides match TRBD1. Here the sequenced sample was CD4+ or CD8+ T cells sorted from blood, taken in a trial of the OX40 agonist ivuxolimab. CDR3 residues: CATRQGDLGEQYF. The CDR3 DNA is TGTGCCACCAGACAGGGTGACCTGGGCGAGCAGTACTTC.